The entry that follows covers one T cell receptor beta chain sequence. Its antigen is still unknown. It has no much larger one-base neighbor in the sample; base qualities were not kept. Memory CD4+ T cells were sorted ex vivo from peripheral blood of narcolepsy patients and healthy controls for TCR Vbeta sequencing. CDR1 and CDR2 were assigned from the germline V gene as MGHRA and YSYEKL. The germline V and J ends show losses of 1 base and 2 bases respectively, and no gene match explains 2 bases of the junction. Inclusive of the bounding cysteine and phenylalanine, the CDR3 is 15 residues long. Only the CDR3 DNA stays, 45 bases, in frame from base 1. This specimen comes from a study of T cells in narcolepsy (dated by TCRdb to 2016 to 2018). About the full investigation: Healthy control donors were enrolled in the study alongside patients who had narcolepsy type 1 or type 2 (NT1, NT2). To look for autoreactive T cells in narcolepsy patients that target self-antigens of hypocretin neurons (hypocretin, TRIB2), the study used TCR Vbeta sequencing to follow clonotypes in blood and CSF.

Libraries were built with the immunoSEQ multiplex PCR assay. Not all clones reach the TCRdb copy of this immuneACCESS table, which keeps in-frame sequences only. Checked studies attribute under half of the gap to unresolved V genes and leave the rest unexplained. For this sample the table gives fewer than 35,000 clones, of which 80% to 85% were detected only once. Roughly 2.5% of the sample lies in the top ten. Study-wide conclusions, independent of this receptor: Autoreactive clonotypes were reported to be detected serially in the blood of the same patients and of different patients, but not in the blood of healthy controls. Numbers of sequenced blood memory CD4+ clonotypes were comparable, averaging roughly 40,000 in patients and roughly 35,000 in controls. In plots comparing CSF and blood CD4+ T cell clonotypes from the same patient, HCRT-specific and TRIB2-specific autoreactive clonotypes were highlighted. Some blood memory CD4+ repertoires from patients and controls contained no sequences matching autoreactive T cell clones.

The sequence is built from TRBV4-1 and TRBJ1-5; 7 bases in the junction line up with TRBD1. This receptor was identified in a human donor with narcolepsy. The material sequenced was CD45RA- memory CD4+ T cells from PBMCs. Sample cell subset or site, as interpreted from the label and publication: memory T cells sorted ex vivo from peripheral blood. The DNA sequence is given as TGCGCCAGCAGCCAAGGGCAGGGGGGCAATCAGCCCCAGCATTTT. This sequence encodes CASSQGQGGNQPQHF.